This is a list of T cell receptor beta chains from one sample in a study of shared T cell receptors in the human thymus. TCRdb keeps only in-frame clones here, not all; method: immunoSEQ multiplex PCR. The top ten clones hold approximately 0.018% of a sample with over 350,000 clones, around 95% of them seen once. The sequencing sample was made of thymocytes. These receptors came from a human donor. Each CDR3 is given without its conserved first and last residue. Not every row has a clone size; where given, it reads once, few, many or a size class.

>TRBJ2-1|-|TRBV10-3
AISESQASYNEQF
>TRBJ2-7|-|TRBV30
AWSVDRDGTYEQY
>TRBJ2-1|-|TRBV4-1
ASSQDGKREKSYNEQF
>TRBJ2-2|-|TRBV9
ASSVAPAGGVTGELF
>TRBJ2-3|-|TRBV4-3
ASSQGQDLRDTQY
>TRBJ2-7|-|TRBV18
ASSPGTSGSYEQY
>TRBJ1-1|-|TRBV4-3
ASSHSSTAIDTEAF
>TRBJ2-6|few|TRBV30
APRTGALGANVLT
>TRBJ1-4|-|TRBV30
AWSPGPNEKLF
>TRBJ2-3|-|TRBV6-1
ASSDWVTGITDTQY
>TRBJ2-2|-|TRBV7-2
ASSPGREGALGTGELF
>TRBJ2-2|-|TRBV5-8
ASWSSDHGTAKGTGELF